This T cell receptor beta chain originates from a study of chronic HIV infection and antiretroviral therapy. CDR1 is SGHAT and CDR2 is FQNNGV in the germline V gene. This CDR3 contains 15 residues. Trimming took 1 base from V and 4 from J, leaving 11 bases between them. This clonotype came up a few times. TCRdb independently ran MiXCR on the 5' RACE reads; one entry per CDR3 protein. The profile covers 39,000 or so distinct CDR3 sequences, with roughly 7.6% appearing a single time and around 2.9% taken by the ten largest. Sequencing input: peripheral blood. The V and J genes are TRBV11-2 and TRBJ1-3; D perhaps matches TRBD1 (5 bases). The clonotype was recovered from an adult who had HIV and had not received antiretroviral therapy, or was an uninfected healthy control (not recorded which). Here the CDR3 DNA reads TGTGCCAGCAGCTTAGCAGGGTTCACCGGAAACACCATATATTTT. Translation gives CASSLAGFTGNTIYF.